The clone carrying this T cell receptor beta chain was seen only once. The antigen remains undetermined. The time point denotes: persistent/refractory GD, antithyroid drugs over 5 years with positive TRAb. The TCR library was made from RNA extracted from PBMCs. Roughly 10-milliliter peripheral blood samples went into EDTA tubes. The record originates from a study of regulatory T cells in long-lasting Graves disease. Whole-study context: Patients met the persistent Graves' disease definition after over 5 years of antithyroid drugs with positive TSH receptor antibodies. Whole-study findings and limits: There was favoring of TRBV28, TRBJ1-2 and TRBJ2-5 in persistent disease. Persistent patients had more shared public clonotypes (about 2,800) than new patients (approximately 920).

Arm-PCR of CDR3 regions with iRepertoire HTBI primers generated TCR beta libraries. One entry per CDR3 protein, called by TCRdb with MiXCR from the multiplex PCR reads. The sample carries 350,000 to 500,000 distinct CDR3 sequences, 21% recorded once. CDR3 length: 17 amino acids. Germline CDR1 reads SGHVS; CDR2 reads FNYEAQ. The trim removed 2 bases at V and 0 bases at J, leaving 8 bases unmatched. The TCR was taken from a female donor with Graves disease. Sequenced material: peripheral blood mononuclear cells (PBMCs), taken when the disease was refractory, from a patient treated with antithyroid drugs. The V call is TRBV7-6, the J call TRBJ2-3, with 7 nucleotides matching TRBD1. CDR3 sequence: CASSLSKRGQSTDTQYF. The DNA of the CDR3 is TGTGCCAGCAGCTTAAGTAAGAGGGGGCAAAGCACAGATACGCAGTATTTT.